The next 14 T cell receptor beta chains were all read from a single sample in a study of shared clonotypes between healthy human individuals. Method: immunoSEQ multiplex PCR; TCRdb's copy keeps in-frame clones and lacks some. The table lists 730,000 or so clones, less than 80% of them singletons, with about 1.8% in the top ten. Input material: memory CD4+ T cells sorted from blood. Noted subset: CD45RA-negative fraction. Receptors were obtained from a woman between 25 and 40 years old in good health.

This sequence joins TRBV7-2 and TRBJ1-2; 8 bases align to TRBD1. There are 16 residues in the CDR3. Looked up from germline, CDR1 is SGHTA and CDR2 is FQGNSA. With 1 base clipped from V and 5 bases from J, the junction kept 9 bases outside the gene matches. The CDR3 sequence is CASSLGGTGPVYGYTF. For the CDR3, the DNA is TGTGCCAGCAGCTTAGGAGGGACAGGCCCAGTGTATGGCTACACCTTC.

The chain links TRBV6-1 to TRBJ2-5; no definite D call. CDR3 length: 12 residues. V was trimmed by 3 bases and J by 11 bases, leaving 13 bases between them. The germline V gene has CDR1 MNHNS and CDR2 SASEGT. The CDR3 protein is CASSDVRSAQYF. The CDR3 coding sequence is TGTGCCAGCAGTGACGTTCGATCCGCTCAGTACTTC.

V and J are TRBV19 and TRBJ1-2; D possibly corresponds to TRBD1 (6 bases). V shed 1 base and J shed 2 bases, with 8 bases lying between them. Germline CDR1 reads LNHDA; CDR2 reads SQIVND (reference sequence). This CDR3 is 14 amino acids long. The CDR3 region has the DNA TGTGCCAGTAGTATAGGGGGGCGGAACTATGGCTACACCTTC. Translating gives CASSIGGRNYGYTF.

V is TRBV5-1 and J is TRBJ2-3; 10 bases are a match to TRBD2. In germline, CDR1 is SGHRS, CDR2 YFSETQ. The CDR3 runs to 20 residues. V lost 1 base to trimming and J lost 2 bases; unmatched junction nucleotides: 16. In DNA form, the CDR3 reads TGCGCCAGCAGCTTGTCTCTGACAGGAGGACTAGCGGCCGTCACAGATACGCAGTATTTT. Translation: CASSLSLTGGLAAVTDTQYF.

As to this clone: Within the sample, other DNA sequences also encode this same CDR3. This chain uses TRBV5-1 with TRBJ2-1; TRBD1 agrees at 7 bases. CDR3 length: 15 amino acids. Trimming cost V 4 bases and J 0 bases; bases outside gene matches: 4. Per the germline V gene, CDR1 is SGHRS and CDR2 is YFSETQ. This CDR3 is CASSIDRVSYNEQFF. The CDR3 region has the DNA TGCGCCAGCAGCATTGACAGGGTCTCCTACAATGAGCAGTTCTTC.

V gene TRBV4-1 combines with J gene TRBJ2-1, with TRBD2 matching over 9 bases. Losses at the gene ends were 2 bases for V and 6 bases for J; bases not matched to a gene: 5. Germline CDR1 reads MGHRA; CDR2 reads YSYEKL. The CDR3 loop spans 15 amino acids. The chain's CDR3 is CASSQNSGSFNEQFF. The CDR3 nucleotides are TGCGCCAGCAGCCAAAATAGCGGGAGCTTCAATGAGCAGTTCTTC.

This clone was counted between two and nine times. The chain's CDR3 is CASSAGTGFTDTQYF. DNA for the CDR3: TGTGCCAGCAGCGCCGGGACAGGCTTCACAGATACGCAGTATTTT. This chain joins TRBV2 and TRBJ2-3; 8 nucleotides line up with TRBD1. CDR1 is SNHLY, CDR2 FYNNEI, per germline. The CDR3 has 15 residues. The trim removed 6 bases at V and 2 bases at J, leaving 7 bases unmatched.

This clone was counted ten times or more. The rearrangement joins TRBV28 to TRBJ1-5, with D possibly matching TRBD1 (6 bases). Trimming left V 2 bases short and J 3 bases short, with 11 bases between. This CDR3 contains 15 residues. Germline V gives CDR1 MDHEN, CDR2 SYDVKM. Written as DNA, the CDR3 is TGTGCCAGCAGTTTAAATTGGGGGGCCAATCAGCCCCAGCATTTT. Encoded protein: CASSLNWGANQPQHF.

This chain connects TRBV2 to TRBJ2-3, with 7 bases lining up with TRBD1. V trimming: 11 bases; J trimming: 1 base; junction bases outside the gene matches: 9. The CDR3 has 14 amino acids. The germline gives CDR1 SNHLY, CDR2 FYNNEI. CDR3 in DNA: TGTGCCGGAGCAGTTCAGGGGGGCACAGATACGCAGTATTTT. Amino acid sequence: CAGAVQGGTDTQYF. The variable domain in full, with the rest retrieved from reference TRBV2 and TRBJ2-3, is EPEVTQTPSHQVTQMGQEVILRCVPISNHLYFYWYRQILGQKVEFLVSFYNNEISEKSEIFDDQFSVERPDGSNFTLKIRSTKLEDSAMYFCAGAVQGGTDTQYFGPGTRLTVL.

In this sample, this clone turned up a few times. The gene calls are TRBV30 and TRBJ2-1; D gene unclear. The ends were cut back, 0 bases at V and 10 bases at J, with 7 bases in the middle. The CDR3 sequence is 11 residues long. CDR1 is GTSNPN, CDR2 SVGIG, per germline (reference sequence). The chain's CDR3 is CAWSVRYEQFF. CDR3 bases: TGTGCCTGGAGTGTGAGGTACGAGCAGTTCTTC.

This sequence joins TRBV18 and TRBJ2-7, with D perhaps matching TRBD2 (9 bases). V was trimmed by 2 bases and J by 7 bases, leaving 21 bases between them. Germline loops: CDR1 KGHSH, CDR2 LQKENI. The CDR3 sequence is 16 residues long. The CDR3 reads CASSPISPSGTGEQYF. CDR3 nucleotides: TGTGCCAGCTCACCAATTAGTCCTAGCGGGACAGGAGAGCAGTACTTC.

The rearrangement joins TRBV5-4 to TRBJ1-6; 7 bases align to TRBD1. Germline trimming cut 2 bases from V and 7 bases from J; bases unmatched to any gene: 3. The CDR3 runs 14 residues. CDR1 is SGHNT and CDR2 is YYREEE in the germline V gene (reference sequence). DNA of the CDR3: TGTGCCAGCAGCTTCGACAGGGTGAATTCACCCCTCCACTTT. Protein sequence: CASSFDRVNSPLHF.

CDR3 sequence reads: CAWSPGTPSNEQFF. Here the CDR3 DNA reads TGTGCCTGGAGTCCCGGGACCCCGTCCAATGAGCAGTTCTTC. The chain links TRBV30 to TRBJ2-1; D may match TRBD1 or TRBD2 (5 bases each). V was pared by 2 bases and J by 6 bases, with 14 bases between. The germline V gene has CDR1 GTSNPN and CDR2 SVGIG (reference sequence). The CDR3 length is 14 residues.

This clone was seen many times. This chain links TRBV19 with TRBJ2-6, with D perhaps TRBD1 or TRBD2 (6 bases each). The CDR3 spans 19 residues. Trimming cost V 4 bases and J 4 bases, with 23 bases left between them. The germline V gene has CDR1 LNHDA and CDR2 SQIVND (reference sequence). CDR3 amino acids: CASSRVGWGAEAGANVLTF. As DNA, the CDR3 is TGTGCCAGTAGTAGGGTTGGTTGGGGGGCCGAGGCCGGGGCCAACGTCCTGACTTTC.